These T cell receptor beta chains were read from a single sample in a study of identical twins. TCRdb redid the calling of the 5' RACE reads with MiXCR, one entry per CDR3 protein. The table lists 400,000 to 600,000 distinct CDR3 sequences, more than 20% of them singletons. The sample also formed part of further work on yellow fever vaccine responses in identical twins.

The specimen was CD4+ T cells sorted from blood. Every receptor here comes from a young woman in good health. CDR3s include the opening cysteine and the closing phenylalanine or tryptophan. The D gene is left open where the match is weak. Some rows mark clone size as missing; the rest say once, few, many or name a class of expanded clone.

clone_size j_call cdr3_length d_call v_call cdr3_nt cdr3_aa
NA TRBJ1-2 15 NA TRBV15 TGTGCCACCAGCAGAGACGGACGACTGGGCTATGGCTACACCTTC CATSRDGRLGYGYTF
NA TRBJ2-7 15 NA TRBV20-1 TGCAGTGCTAGAGGGGGCGGGCCCAGCTCCTACGAGCAGTACTTC CSARGGGPSSYEQYF
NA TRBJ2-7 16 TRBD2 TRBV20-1 TGCAGTGCTAGAGTCCAGAGCGGGAGGCTCTCCTACGAGCAGTACTTC CSARVQSGRLSYEQYF
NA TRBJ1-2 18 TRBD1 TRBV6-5 TGTGCCAGCACACACTTCTTGGCAGGGGGCCTGGGTGACTATGGCTACACCTTC CASTHFLAGGLGDYGYTF
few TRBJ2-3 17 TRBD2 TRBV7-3 TGTGCCAGCAGCTTAATGGGACTAGCGATTTCCACAGATACGCAGTATTTT CASSLMGLAISTDTQYF
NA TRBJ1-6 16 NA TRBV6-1 TGTGCCAGCAGTGAAGACGGAGGGGTGTACAATTCACCCCTCCACTTT CASSEDGGVYNSPLHF
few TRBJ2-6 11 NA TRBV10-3 TGTGCCATCTCCGGGGCCAACGTCCTGACTTTC CAISGANVLTF
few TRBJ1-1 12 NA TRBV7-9 TGTGCCAGCAGCTTAACGTTACGTGAAGCTTTCTTT CASSLTLREAFF
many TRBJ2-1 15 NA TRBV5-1 TGCGCCAGCAGCTTGAAGGCCGAAAACCACCATGAGCAGTTCTTC CASSLKAENHHEQFF
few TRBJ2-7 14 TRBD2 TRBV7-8 TGTGCCAGCAGCCCGACTAGCGGGACGGGGGAGCAGTACTTC CASSPTSGTGEQYF
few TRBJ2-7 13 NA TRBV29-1 TGCAGCGTTACCGGGAGACTTTCCTACGAGCAGTACTTC CSVTGRLSYEQYF
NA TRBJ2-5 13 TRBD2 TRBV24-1 TGTGCCACCAGTGATCTAGCGGGAGAGACCCAGTACTTC CATSDLAGETQYF
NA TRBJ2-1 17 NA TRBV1 TGCACCAGCAGCCGAGCACCACAGACGAGCTCCTACAATGAGCAGTTCTTC CTSSRAPQTSSYNEQFF
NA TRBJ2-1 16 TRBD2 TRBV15 TGTGCCACCAGCAGAGATAGCGGGAGGGGAGAGAATGAGCAGTTCTTC CATSRDSGRGENEQFF
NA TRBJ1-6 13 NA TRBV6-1 TGTGCCAGCAGTGAATACAGGGCTTCACCCCTCCACTTT CASSEYRASPLHF
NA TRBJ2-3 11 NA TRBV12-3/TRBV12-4 TGTGCCAGCTGCTACACAGATACGCAGTATTTT CASCYTDTQYF
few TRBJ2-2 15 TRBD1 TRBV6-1 TGTGCCAGCCGGATGGACAGGGGTCTCACCGGGGAGCTGTTTTTT CASRMDRGLTGELFF
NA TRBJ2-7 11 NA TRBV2 TGTGCCAGCAGTGTAGGGTTCGAGCAGTACTTC CASSVGFEQYF
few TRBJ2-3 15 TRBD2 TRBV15 TGTGCCACCAGCATCTGGGGGGGAGGCACAGATACGCAGTATTTT CATSIWGGGTDTQYF
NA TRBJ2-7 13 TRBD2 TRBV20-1 TGCAGTGCTGAGGGACTAGCGGGACGTGAGCAGTACTTC CSAEGLAGREQYF